The present T cell receptor (beta chain) was sequenced within a study of blood T cell repertoires in COVID-19. Looking at the study overall: The cDNA or gDNA used as material had been derived from T cells, B-cell-depleted T cells, or PBMCs.

This CDR3 is 14 amino acids long. V lost 6 bases, J lost 1 base, and 11 bases lay in between. Germline V CDR1 and CDR2: SNHLY, FYNNEI. Only in-frame clones appear in the TCRdb table, and some are missing; sequencing was by immunoSEQ multiplex PCR. There are around 300,000 clones in the sample; about 89% occur only once, and roughly 0.92% lies in the top ten. This chain connects TRBV2 to TRBJ2-3; D gene unclear. The material sequenced was peripheral blood. The sequence was collected from a woman in her 40s who had recovered from COVID-19. CDR3 DNA sequence: TGTGCCAGCAGGATTAGCTGGGGCACAGATACGCAGTATTTT. Translation gives CASRISWGTDTQYF.